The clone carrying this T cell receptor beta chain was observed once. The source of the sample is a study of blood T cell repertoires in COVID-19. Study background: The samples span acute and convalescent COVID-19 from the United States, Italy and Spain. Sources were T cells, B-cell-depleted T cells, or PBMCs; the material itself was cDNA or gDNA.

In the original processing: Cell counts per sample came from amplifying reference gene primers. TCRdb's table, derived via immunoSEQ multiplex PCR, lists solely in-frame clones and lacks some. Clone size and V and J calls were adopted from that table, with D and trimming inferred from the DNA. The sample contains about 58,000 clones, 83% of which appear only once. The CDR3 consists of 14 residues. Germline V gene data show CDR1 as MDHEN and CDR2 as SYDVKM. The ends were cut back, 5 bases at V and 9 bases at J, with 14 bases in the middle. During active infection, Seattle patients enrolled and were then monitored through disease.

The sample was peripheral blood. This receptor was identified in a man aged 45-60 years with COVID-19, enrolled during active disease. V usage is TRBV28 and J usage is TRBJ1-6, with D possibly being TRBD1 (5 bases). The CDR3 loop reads CASSPGSRGSPLHF. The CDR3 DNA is TGTGCCAGCAGTCCCGGGTCTAGGGGTTCACCCCTCCACTTT.